This T cell receptor beta chain was recovered during a study of blood T cell repertoires in COVID-19. Study context: The cDNA or gDNA used as material had been derived from T cells, B-cell-depleted T cells, or PBMCs.

The age range of participants was about 18 to 100 years, with residence in about two dozen US areas. Self-reported history from a screening survey and questionnaire set each donor's cohort. The authors' processing: Reference gene primer amplification yielded estimated nucleated cell counts. The protocol was immunoSEQ multiplex PCR, while the TCRdb copy is restricted to in-frame clones and leaves out a portion. The V and J calls and clone size were taken over from that table, and D and trimming were inferred from the DNA. The table shows some 250,000 clones, with about nine tenths occurring only once. The TCR sequence derives from a woman aged 30 to 39 with acute COVID-19. The sample taken for sequencing was PBMCs or T cells enriched from blood (not recorded which).

CDR3 protein: CASSATWGQGGLEQYF. CDR3 coding DNA: TGTGCCAGCAGCGCAACCTGGGGACAGGGGGGGTTAGAGCAGTACTTC. The chain employs TRBV5-4 and TRBJ2-7; TRBD1 agrees at 11 bases. The CDR3 has 16 residues. Per the germline V gene, CDR1 is SGHNT and CDR2 is YYREEE (reference sequence). J lost 7 bases, V lost 4 bases, and 13 bases had no gene match.